The 15 T cell receptor beta chains given below trace back to one sample, sequenced in a study of blood T cell repertoires in COVID-19. Sequencing was performed with immunoSEQ multiplex PCR; in TCRdb, only in-frame clones are kept and a portion is missing. The sample includes about 300,000 clones, under 90% seen only once; the top ten take less than 3.5%. The sample consisted of PBMCs or T cells enriched from blood (not recorded which). The receptors derive from a woman aged 45-60 years who had been exposed to COVID-19.

CDR3 region: CASSAGPGGTTNYGYTF. As DNA, the CDR3 is TGTGCCAGCAGCGCAGGGCCGGGAGGAACTACTAACTATGGCTACACCTTC. V is TRBV5-4 and J is TRBJ1-2; a weak D match, TRBD1 (5 bases). V was pared by 4 bases and J by 0 bases, with 19 bases between. This CDR3 is 17 amino acids long. CDR1 is SGHNT, CDR2 YYREEE, per germline (reference sequence).

The genes are TRBV30 and TRBJ2-1; D call uncertain. The V end lost 2 bases, the J end lost 9 bases, and 5 bases lay between the germline ends. The CDR3 extends over 10 amino acids. CDR1 is GTSNPN, CDR2 SVGIG, per germline (reference sequence). DNA of the CDR3: TGTGCCTGGAGTCACACTGAGCAGTTCTTC. Its protein product is CAWSHTEQFF. The whole variable domain, filled in from reference TRBV30 and TRBJ2-1, reads SQTIHQWPATLVQPVGSPLSLECTVEGTSNPNLYWYRQAAGRGLQLLFYSVGIGQISSEVPQNLSASRPQDRQFILSSKKLLLSDSGFYLCAWSHTEQFFGPGTRLTVL.

This clone was counted once. The chain uses TRBV4-1 and TRBJ1-2; TRBD1 is a possible D gene (6 bases). Trimming stripped 3 bases from V and 7 bases from J, with 12 bases between. The CDR3 sequence is 13 residues long. CDR1 is MGHRA and CDR2 is YSYEKL in the germline V gene. CDR3 in DNA: TGCGCCAGCAGCCAGGACAGCGGCTTTGGCTACACCTTC. Protein product: CASSQDSGFGYTF.

The chain recombines TRBV19 with TRBJ1-5; TRBD1 aligns across 8 bases. This CDR3 is built from 16 residues. Germline CDR1 LNHDA, CDR2 SQIVND (reference sequence). V lost 5 bases and J lost 2; bases outside the gene matches: 8. This CDR3 is CASSDETGAGNQPQHF. CDR3 DNA: TGTGCCAGTAGTGACGAGACAGGGGCCGGCAATCAGCCCCAGCATTTT.

Only one count was recorded for this clone. The DNA for the CDR3 is TGTGCCAGCACCCCAAATCCTGGACAGGGGGCTCGGGAGCAGTACTTC. Translation: CASTPNPGQGAREQYF. The gene calls are TRBV28 and TRBJ2-7, with 11 bases that match TRBD1. CDR1 is MDHEN, CDR2 SYDVKM, per germline. V was pared by 7 bases and J by 7 bases, with 15 bases of the junction left unmatched. The CDR3 contains 16 residues.

This clone was detected only a few times. The chain links TRBV11-2 to TRBJ2-5; 9 nucleotides match TRBD1. Trimming took 5 bases from V and 5 from J; bases not matched to a gene: 3. The germline V gene has CDR1 SGHAT and CDR2 FQNNGV. The CDR3 consists of 13 residues. For the CDR3, the DNA is TGTGCCAGCAGCCGGGACAGGGTTGAGACCCAGTACTTC. It codes for CASSRDRVETQYF.

The V and J genes are TRBV10-3 and TRBJ2-7; 10 bases map to TRBD1. V shed 6 bases and J 2 bases; nucleotides not matched to a gene: 4. Germline V gives CDR1 ENHRY, CDR2 SYGVKD. This CDR3 has 14 amino acids. The chain's CDR3 is CAISTGQGAYEQYF. The DNA of the CDR3 is TGTGCCATCAGCACAGGACAGGGGGCCTACGAGCAGTACTTC.

As concerns this clone: Different DNA sequences within this sample yield the same CDR3. The gene calls are TRBV5-1 and TRBJ2-5, with D unresolved. The germline V gene encodes CDR1 SGHRS and CDR2 YFSETQ. The CDR3 has 13 residues. Deletions cut 0 bases from V and 0 bases from J, with 3 bases between. CDR3: CASSLADQETQYF. The CDR3 region has the DNA TGCGCCAGCAGCTTGGCAGACCAAGAGACCCAGTACTTC.

The J gene is TRBJ2-2, the V gene TRBV7-9; 7 nucleotides align to TRBD2. This CDR3 spans 15 amino acids. Germline CDR1 reads SEHNR; CDR2 reads FQNEAQ (reference sequence). The trim removed 6 bases at V and 0 bases at J, leaving 4 bases unmatched. For the CDR3, the DNA is TGTGCCAGCAGACGAAGCGGGGCGAACACCGGGGAGCTGTTTTTT. This encodes CASRRSGANTGELFF.

This sequence joins TRBV18 and TRBJ1-2, with 11 bases fitting TRBD1. Germline assignment: CDR1 KGHSH and CDR2 LQKENI. The CDR3 runs to 17 residues. The V segment lost 0 bases and the J segment 4 bases; nucleotides outside the gene matches: 7. For the CDR3, the DNA is TGTGCCAGCTCACCACCCGGGACAGGGGGACTCTTCTATGGCTACACCTTC. This encodes CASSPPGTGGLFYGYTF. Full variable domain (rest looked up from reference TRBV18 and TRBJ1-2): NAGVMQNPRHLVRRRGQEARLRCSPMKGHSHVYWYRQLPEEGLKFMVYLQKENIIDESGMPKERFSAEFPKEGPSILRIQQVVRGDSAAYFCASSPPGTGGLFYGYTFGSGTRLTVV.

This rearrangement joins TRBV5-1 to TRBJ2-2; D may be TRBD2 (5 bases). The V gene lost 0 bases and the J gene lost 9 bases, with 9 bases spanning the gap. The CDR3 totals 13 residues. CDR1 is SGHRS, CDR2 YFSETQ, per germline. The CDR3 DNA reads as TGCGCCAGCAGCTTGGTTGCGGGTAGGGAGCTGTTTTTT. Its protein is CASSLVAGRELFF.

V gene TRBV20-1 combines with J gene TRBJ1-1; TRBD1 might be the D (5 bases). Trimming removed 3 bases from V and 1 base from J, with 15 bases in between. Germline CDR1 is DFQATT and CDR2 is SNEGSKA (reference sequence). The CDR3 is made up of 15 amino acids. The CDR3 DNA sequence: TGCAGTGCTAGTGGGGCCGACCGGAAGAACACTGAAGCTTTCTTT. Translated, it gives CSASGADRKNTEAFF.

This clone was seen a handful of times. Other DNA variants within this sample encode the same CDR3. CDR3 in amino acids: CASSRTGSNQPQHF. As DNA, the CDR3 is TGTGCCAGCAGCCGGACAGGGAGCAATCAGCCCCAGCATTTT. The chain links TRBV2 to TRBJ1-5, with 8 bases lining up with TRBD1. Germline values: CDR1 SNHLY, CDR2 FYNNEI. V shed 6 bases and J 1 base; nucleotides not matched to a gene: 2. The CDR3 spans 14 residues.

This chain links TRBV5-1 with TRBJ1-2; unclear D gene. V was clipped by 0 bases and J by 6 bases, with 9 bases between them. The germline CDR1 and CDR2 sequences are SGHRS and YFSETQ. The CDR3 is 13 amino acids. The CDR3 DNA reads as TGCGCCAGCAGCTTGGACACCCGCAATGGCTACACCTTC. Its protein product is CASSLDTRNGYTF. Combining the CDR3 with reference TRBV5-1 and TRBJ1-2 gives the whole variable domain KAGVTQTPRYLIKTRGQQVTLSCSPISGHRSVSWYQQTPGQGLQFLFEYFSETQRNKGNFPGRFSGRQFSNSRSEMNVSTLELGDSALYLCASSLDTRNGYTFGSGTRLTVV.

V and J are TRBV5-1 and TRBJ2-4; D might be TRBD1 (5 bases). Germline-derived CDR1 and CDR2 are SGHRS and YFSETQ. The V gene lost 0 bases and the J gene lost 6 bases, with 10 bases spanning the gap. The CDR3 runs 14 residues. The CDR3 nucleotides are TGCGCCAGCAGCTTGGCCGGGCAGGGAAACATTCAGTACTTC. Translated: CASSLAGQGNIQYF. The full variable domain, in which reference TRBV5-1 and TRBJ2-4 provide the parts outside the CDR3, is KAGVTQTPRYLIKTRGQQVTLSCSPISGHRSVSWYQQTPGQGLQFLFEYFSETQRNKGNFPGRFSGRQFSNSRSEMNVSTLELGDSALYLCASSLAGQGNIQYFGAGTRLSVL.